This TCR beta chain was recovered during a study of T cells after somatic rescue of genetic block. This CDR3 contains 16 residues. The germline CDR1 and CDR2 sequences are MDHEN and SYDVKM. The V gene lost 2 bases and the J gene lost 3 bases, with 17 bases spanning the gap. Data came from immunoSEQ multiplex PCR; TCRdb stores just in-frame clones and leaves some out. Of more than 13,000 clones listed, about three quarters were seen once; the top ten hold less than 35%. This clone was observed a handful of times. This rearrangement joins TRBV28 to TRBJ2-7, with TRBD1 as a possible D gene (6 bases). Material for sequencing was peripheral blood mononuclear cells (PBMCs). This receptor was obtained from a man between 18 and 35 years old. The CDR3 bases are TGTGCCAGCAGTTTAGACCGGACAGTGAATTACTACGAGCAGTACTTC. It encodes CASSLDRTVNYYEQYF.